These 2 T cell receptor beta chains were all obtained from the same sample, sequenced in a study of T cells in Graves' hyperthyroidism and ophthalmopathy. Amplification of TCR beta CDR3 regions was performed using RNA transcripts as template. HTBI primers were the set used in a first-round RT-PCR of the TCR CDR3. TCRdb re-called the multiplex PCR reads through MiXCR, storing one row per CDR3 protein. The table shows a few hundred thousand distinct CDR3 sequences, with roughly 13% occurring only once. Sequenced material: blood. These receptors were collected from a woman between 40 and 50 years old with Graves' ophthalmopathy.

This clonotype was found a few times. This chain connects TRBV6-1 to TRBJ2-1, with 12 bases that match TRBD2. The CDR3 runs 18 residues. Germline CDR1 reads MNHNS; CDR2 reads SASEGT. With 5 bases clipped from V and 2 bases from J, the junction kept 10 bases outside the gene matches. CDR3 in amino acids: CASSTTSGSRGTYNEQFF. As DNA, the CDR3 is TGTGCCAGCAGTACGACTAGCGGGAGCCGTGGGACCTACAATGAGCAGTTCTTC.

The V gene is TRBV5-1, the J gene TRBJ2-3; 7 bases fit TRBD1. Germline CDR1 and CDR2: SGHRS and YFSETQ. V lost 1 base and J lost 4; bases outside the gene matches: 18. The CDR3 extends over 19 amino acids. The CDR3, as DNA: TGCGCCAGCAGCTTGCGTCCTCGACCTACAGGGGTTAGCGCAGATACGCAGTATTTT. This encodes CASSLRPRPTGVSADTQYF. Using reference TRBV5-1 and TRBJ2-3 for the parts outside the CDR3, the full variable domain is KAGVTQTPRYLIKTRGQQVTLSCSPISGHRSVSWYQQTPGQGLQFLFEYFSETQRNKGNFPGRFSGRQFSNSRSEMNVSTLELGDSALYLCASSLRPRPTGVSADTQYFGPGTRLTVL.